This T cell receptor beta chain originates from a study of blood T cell repertoires in COVID-19. The CDR3 covers 14 residues. The V segment lost 2 bases and the J segment 6 bases; nucleotides outside the gene matches: 4. Germline V CDR1 and CDR2: SGHRS, YFSETQ. Per the original data handling: Reference gene primers were amplified, and this amplification served to estimate nucleated cell counts. Data came from immunoSEQ multiplex PCR; TCRdb stores just in-frame clones and leaves some out. The D gene and trimming were derived from the DNA, and the V and J assignments and clone size from that table. The sample contains some 100,000 clones, roughly 77% of which appear only once.

What was sequenced was peripheral blood. This TCR was recovered from a human donor in a cohort sampled during active COVID-19. The chain combines TRBV5-1 with TRBJ1-2, with 10 positions matching TRBD1. As DNA, the CDR3 is TGCGCCAGCAGCTTCGACAGGGGGCGGGATGGCTACACCTTC. Its protein is CASSFDRGRDGYTF.